A selection of T cell receptor beta chains follows, all from one sample in a study of T cell responses to AZD1222 COVID-19 vaccine. Measured with immunoSEQ multiplex PCR; TCRdb has only the in-frame clones, and not every one. The sample carries some 170,000 clones, 80% to 90% recorded once. The sample consisted of peripheral blood, taken 28 days after the second dose of the MenACWY control vaccine. The origin of the receptors is an adult who received the MenACWY meningococcal vaccine as a control. Each CDR3 is given with its conserved first and last residue. The D gene is left open where the match is weak. Clone size is given for some rows only: seen once, a few or many times, or a class if the clone is expanded.

j_gene: TRBJ2-7; d_gene: -; abundance: few; v_gene: TRBV29-1; CDR3aa: CSVEGPGVNGEQYF; CDR3nt: TGCAGCGTTGAAGGGCCAGGGGTCAACGGCGAGCAGTACTTC
j_gene: TRBJ2-7; d_gene: TRBD2; abundance: -; v_gene: TRBV28; CDR3aa: CASSPGGRSSYEQYF; CDR3nt: TGTGCCAGCAGTCCGGGGGGGAGGAGCTCCTACGAGCAGTACTTC
j_gene: TRBJ1-4; d_gene: TRBD1; abundance: -; v_gene: TRBV4-3; CDR3aa: CASSQEVTGGKSEKLFF; CDR3nt: TGCGCCAGCAGCCAAGAGGTCACAGGGGGCAAAAGTGAAAAACTGTTTTTT
j_gene: TRBJ1-4; d_gene: -; abundance: -; v_gene: TRBV6-5; CDR3aa: CASSYLGGTNEKLFF; CDR3nt: TGTGCCAGCAGTTACTTGGGGGGGACTAATGAAAAACTGTTTTTT
j_gene: TRBJ2-1; d_gene: -; abundance: -; v_gene: TRBV29-1; CDR3aa: CSVSHSARAREQFF; CDR3nt: TGCAGCGTTAGTCATTCCGCGAGGGCCAGGGAGCAGTTCTTC
j_gene: TRBJ1-5; d_gene: -; abundance: once; v_gene: TRBV6-5; CDR3aa: CASSQVAHNQPQHF; CDR3nt: TGTGCCAGCAGCCAGGTGGCACACAATCAGCCCCAGCATTTT
j_gene: TRBJ2-7; d_gene: -; abundance: -; v_gene: TRBV27; CDR3aa: CATRDGGSYEQYF; CDR3nt: TGTGCCACCCGGGACGGAGGGTCCTACGAGCAGTACTTC
j_gene: TRBJ1-6; d_gene: TRBD1; abundance: -; v_gene: TRBV5-6; CDR3aa: CASSGGQSPNSPLHF; CDR3nt: TGTGCCAGCAGCGGGGGACAGTCCCCAAATTCACCCCTCCACTTT
j_gene: TRBJ1-4; d_gene: -; abundance: -; v_gene: TRBV18; CDR3aa: CASSSDRFNEKLFF; CDR3nt: TGTGCCAGCTCGTCCGACAGGTTTAATGAAAAACTGTTTTTT
j_gene: TRBJ1-2; d_gene: TRBD1; abundance: -; v_gene: TRBV6-5; CDR3aa: CASSYEGGANYGYTF; CDR3nt: TGTGCCAGCAGTTACGAAGGGGGCGCAAACTATGGCTACACCTTC
j_gene: TRBJ2-5; d_gene: -; abundance: -; v_gene: TRBV18; CDR3aa: CASSPITEETQYF; CDR3nt: TGTGCCAGCTCACCAATCACTGAAGAGACCCAGTACTTC
j_gene: TRBJ2-3; d_gene: TRBD1; abundance: -; v_gene: TRBV4-2; CDR3aa: CASSQPRTGGVSTSTDTQYF; CDR3nt: TGTGCCAGCAGCCAACCCCGGACAGGGGGGGTTAGTACTAGCACAGATACGCAGTATTTT
j_gene: TRBJ1-2; d_gene: -; abundance: few; v_gene: TRBV29-1; CDR3aa: CSAHSNAGDYTF; CDR3nt: TGCAGCGCCCACTCCAATGCAGGTGACTACACCTTC
j_gene: TRBJ2-7; d_gene: TRBD1; abundance: -; v_gene: TRBV10-1; CDR3aa: CASSPGTGHGEQYF; CDR3nt: TGCGCCAGCAGCCCCGGGACAGGGCACGGCGAGCAGTACTTC
j_gene: TRBJ1-3; d_gene: TRBD1; abundance: -; v_gene: TRBV29-1; CDR3aa: CSVSWDRGLGWSENTIYF; CDR3nt: TGCAGCGTCTCCTGGGACAGGGGGCTGGGGTGGAGTGAAAACACCATATATTTT
j_gene: TRBJ1-2; d_gene: TRBD1; abundance: -; v_gene: TRBV4-1; CDR3aa: CASSQFTGTGGHGYTF; CDR3nt: TGCGCCAGCAGCCAATTCACCGGGACAGGGGGCCATGGCTACACCTTC
j_gene: TRBJ2-7; d_gene: TRBD1; abundance: -; v_gene: TRBV10-3; CDR3aa: CAISGQGANEQYF; CDR3nt: TGTGCCATCAGTGGTCAGGGGGCAAACGAGCAGTACTTC
j_gene: TRBJ1-5; d_gene: -; abundance: -; v_gene: TRBV10-3; CDR3aa: CAIKSEGQPQHF; CDR3nt: TGTGCCATCAAGTCGGAGGGTCAGCCCCAGCATTTT
j_gene: TRBJ1-5; d_gene: -; abundance: -; v_gene: TRBV18; CDR3aa: CASSPDSSNQPQHF; CDR3nt: TGTGCCAGCTCACCTGACAGTAGCAATCAGCCCCAGCATTTT
j_gene: TRBJ1-2; d_gene: -; abundance: -; v_gene: TRBV5-1; CDR3aa: CASSQRGGQSVYTF; CDR3nt: TGCGCCAGCAGCCAACGGGGTGGACAGTCAGTCTACACCTTC
j_gene: TRBJ2-5; d_gene: TRBD2; abundance: -; v_gene: TRBV28; CDR3aa: CASSYQGPGGTQYF; CDR3nt: TGTGCCAGCAGCTATCAGGGCCCGGGGGGGACCCAGTACTTC
j_gene: TRBJ1-3; d_gene: -; abundance: -; v_gene: TRBV14; CDR3aa: CASSQGGVYSGNTIYF; CDR3nt: TGTGCCAGCAGCCAAGGGGGGGTCTACTCTGGAAACACCATATATTTT
j_gene: TRBJ2-1; d_gene: -; abundance: -; v_gene: TRBV29-1; CDR3aa: CSVSRVAYNEQFF; CDR3nt: TGCAGCGTTTCCAGGGTAGCCTACAATGAGCAGTTCTTC
j_gene: TRBJ2-2; d_gene: -; abundance: once; v_gene: TRBV27; CDR3aa: CASSLSGLGIFAGELFF; CDR3nt: TGTGCCAGCAGTTTATCTGGCCTAGGGATCTTCGCCGGGGAGCTGTTTTTT
j_gene: TRBJ2-7; d_gene: TRBD1; abundance: once; v_gene: TRBV3-1/TRBV3-2; CDR3aa: CASSQGDRVFYEQYF; CDR3nt: TGTGCCAGCAGCCAAGGAGACAGGGTGTTCTACGAGCAGTACTTC
j_gene: TRBJ2-1; d_gene: TRBD2; abundance: -; v_gene: TRBV6-2/TRBV6-3; CDR3aa: CASSQSSGSYNEQFF; CDR3nt: TGTGCCAGCAGTCAATCTAGCGGGAGCTACAATGAGCAGTTCTTC
j_gene: TRBJ1-5; d_gene: -; abundance: -; v_gene: TRBV11-1; CDR3aa: CASSLDSGRNQPQHF; CDR3nt: TGTGCCAGCAGCTTAGACTCCGGGCGCAATCAGCCCCAGCATTTT
j_gene: TRBJ2-2; d_gene: -; abundance: -; v_gene: TRBV30; CDR3aa: CAWSSDYTGELFF; CDR3nt: TGTGCCTGGAGCTCCGACTACACCGGGGAGCTGTTTTTT
j_gene: TRBJ1-2; d_gene: -; abundance: -; v_gene: TRBV7-2; CDR3aa: CASSLSDYGYTF; CDR3nt: TGTGCCAGCAGCTTATCCGACTATGGCTACACCTTC
j_gene: TRBJ2-2; d_gene: -; abundance: -; v_gene: TRBV7-2; CDR3aa: CASSLLGAHPTGELFF; CDR3nt: TGTGCCAGCAGCCTTCTGGGGGCGCACCCGACCGGGGAGCTGTTTTTT
j_gene: TRBJ2-5; d_gene: -; abundance: -; v_gene: TRBV6-5; CDR3aa: CASSFEAQETQYF; CDR3nt: TGTGCCAGCAGTTTCGAGGCGCAAGAGACCCAGTACTTC
j_gene: TRBJ2-7; d_gene: TRBD1; abundance: -; v_gene: TRBV18; CDR3aa: CASSPPGTGIYEQYF; CDR3nt: TGTGCCAGCTCACCCCCGGGGACAGGGATCTACGAGCAGTACTTC
j_gene: TRBJ2-3; d_gene: TRBD2; abundance: -; v_gene: TRBV19; CDR3aa: CASSMVGNLAGATDTQYF; CDR3nt: TGTGCCAGTAGTATGGTGGGGAACCTAGCGGGAGCCACAGATACGCAGTATTTT